The 14 T cell receptor beta chains given below trace back to one sample, sequenced in a study of early T cells in non-severe SARS-CoV-2 infection. TCRdb fed the 5' RACE reads into MiXCR, producing one record per CDR3 protein. The sample shows about 60,000 distinct CDR3 sequences, around 8.9% of them seen only once. Sequencing input: whole blood. The receptors come from an adult who was a healthcare worker with PCR-confirmed SARS-CoV-2 infection or an uninfected control (not recorded which).

This clonotype was seen only a few times. The chain uses TRBV9 and TRBJ1-5; the D gene is possibly TRBD1 (5 bases). Germline V gene lookup returns CDR1 SGDLS and CDR2 YYNGEE. The V gene lost 0 bases and the J gene lost 3 bases, with 7 bases spanning the gap. The CDR3 sequence is 14 residues long. CDR3 in DNA: TGTGCCAGCAGCGTAGGACAGCACAATCAGCCCCAGCATTTT. Residues: CASSVGQHNQPQHF.

This clonotype was counted many times. This rearrangement joins TRBV7-3 to TRBJ2-5, with D hard to call. CDR1 is SGHTA and CDR2 is FQGTGA in the germline V gene. The CDR3 is made up of 14 amino acids. V dropped 2 bases and J dropped 2 bases, with 9 bases sitting between them. The CDR3 protein is CASSLSGPQETQYF. CDR3 in DNA: TGTGCCAGCAGCTTATCGGGCCCGCAAGAGACCCAGTACTTC.

The table lists this clonotype with many counts. The chain recombines TRBV29-1 with TRBJ2-5; 7 bases fit TRBD2. V was clipped by 6 bases and J by 2 bases; unmatched bases: 3. This CDR3 has 12 amino acids. The V gene's germline CDR1 is SQVTM and CDR2 ANQGSEA. The CDR3 DNA follows: TGCAGCGTGAAGCGGGGTCAAGAGACCCAGTACTTC. This sequence encodes CSVKRGQETQYF. Variable domain in full (rest from reference TRBV29-1 and TRBJ2-5): SAVISQKPSRDICQRGTSLTIQCQVDSQVTMMFWYRQQPGQSLTLIATANQGSEATYESGFVIDKFPISRPNLTFSTLTVSNMSPEDSSIYLCSVKRGQETQYFGPGTRLLVL.

The chain employs TRBV6-5 and TRBJ2-2; possibly TRBD2 for D (5 bases). This CDR3 region has 14 residues. Germline values: CDR1 MNHEY, CDR2 SVGAGI. With 5 bases removed from V and 6 bases from J, the gap between germline ends came to 13 bases. CDR3 amino acids: CASSRGPGSGELFF. In DNA, the CDR3 is TGTGCCAGCAGTCGCGGACCGGGATCCGGGGAGCTGTTTTTT.

The chain employs TRBV11-2 and TRBJ2-2; TRBD2 is a possible D gene (6 bases). Trimming removed 0 bases at V and 1 base at J, with 9 bases between. Germline V gene data show CDR1 as SGHAT and CDR2 as FQNNGV. The CDR3 contains 16 residues. CDR3 amino acids: CASSLEWRGNTGELFF. The DNA of the CDR3 is TGTGCCAGCAGCTTAGAATGGAGGGGGAACACCGGGGAGCTGTTTTTT.

V and J are TRBV7-8 and TRBJ2-7; 10 nucleotides agree with TRBD1. Germline values: CDR1 SGHVS, CDR2 FQNEAQ. The V segment lost 0 bases and the J segment 3 bases; nucleotides outside the gene matches: 2. The CDR3 length is 15 residues. The CDR3 loop reads CASSLARTGGYEQYF. The DNA of the CDR3 is TGTGCCAGCAGCTTAGCCCGGACAGGGGGCTACGAGCAGTACTTC.

A note on this clonotype: A much larger clone differs from this one at a single base, so this may be a read error. The chain recombines TRBV4-3 with TRBJ2-3; 7 bases align to TRBD1. The CDR3 length is 16 residues. Germline CDR1 reads LGHNA; CDR2 reads YSLEER. CDR3 sequence: CASGQDRGRLTDTQYF. The DNA for the CDR3 is TGCGCCAGCGGCCAAGATAGGGGGCGACTAACAGATACGCAGTATTTT.

The table lists this clonotype with many counts. The gene calls are TRBV6-1 and TRBJ1-4; the D gene is possibly TRBD1 (5 bases). Trimming removed 6 bases at V and 5 bases at J, with 13 bases between. The CDR3 extends over 14 amino acids. Per the germline V gene, CDR1 is MNHNS and CDR2 is SASEGT. The DNA for the CDR3 is TGTGCCAGCAGATCCGGGACCCAAAATGAAAAACTGTTTTTT. Protein product: CASRSGTQNEKLFF.

A few counts support this clonotype. The chain is built from TRBV9 and TRBJ2-1; D is undetermined. CDR1 and CDR2 (germline): SGDLS, YYNGEE. The CDR3 spans 13 residues. Trimming removed 2 bases from V and 9 bases from J, with 12 bases in between. The CDR3 coding sequence is TGTGCCAGCAGCGTCTCCGTTCTCGGTGAGCAGTTCTTC. Translation gives CASSVSVLGEQFF.

This clonotype was found many times. This chain links TRBV7-8 with TRBJ2-1, with TRBD1 identical over 10 bases. The trim removed 5 bases at V and 4 bases at J, leaving 11 bases unmatched. In germline, CDR1 is SGHVS, CDR2 FQNEAQ. The CDR3 totals 17 residues. The DNA for the CDR3 is TGTGCCAGCAGCCCCTCTCCGGGGACAGGGGAGTACAATGAGCAGTTCTTC. Its translation: CASSPSPGTGEYNEQFF.

This clonotype came up a few times. The chain uses TRBV15 and TRBJ1-2; tentatively, D is TRBD1 (5 bases). The germline V gene encodes CDR1 LNHNV and CDR2 YYDKDF (reference sequence). The CDR3 totals 14 residues. V was trimmed by 1 base and J by 6 bases, leaving 12 bases between them. This CDR3 reads CATSRAGRVHGYTF. The CDR3 nucleotides are TGTGCCACCAGCAGAGCCGGCAGGGTACATGGCTACACCTTC.

This clonotype was counted ten times or more. J is TRBJ2-3 and V is TRBV3-1; 7 positions agree with TRBD2. Unmatched junction bases numbered 10, after V lost 0 bases and J lost 7 bases. Per the germline V gene, CDR1 is LGHDT and CDR2 is YNNKEL (reference sequence). CDR3 length: 16 amino acids. The chain's CDR3 is CASSQDLAGAGHTQYF. The CDR3, as DNA: TGTGCCAGCAGCCAAGATCTGGCGGGAGCGGGGCATACGCAGTATTTT.

The table lists this clonotype with a few counts. This chain joins TRBV12-3 or TRBV12-4 and TRBJ2-7, with 7 positions matching TRBD1. V was pared by 1 base and J by 6 bases, with 9 bases of the junction left unmatched. CDR3 size: 15 residues. The CDR3 loop is CASSLEGAHPAEQYF. The CDR3 coding sequence is TGTGCCAGCAGTTTAGAGGGGGCCCACCCGGCCGAGCAGTACTTC.

V gene TRBV12-3 or TRBV12-4 combines with J gene TRBJ1-6; no reliable D call. Deletions cut 8 bases from V and 9 bases from J, with 8 bases between. This CDR3 is 11 amino acids long. The CDR3 region is CASSVGSPLHF. In DNA form, the CDR3 reads TGTGCCAGCTCCGTCGGTTCACCCCTCCACTTT.